This passage covers 26 T cell receptor beta chains from one sample sequenced in a study of cytomegalovirus exposure and HLA in healthy donors. PCR primers comprised 60 Vbeta and 13 Jbeta primers. TCRdb's table, derived via immunoSEQ multiplex PCR, lists solely in-frame clones and lacks some. The repertoire includes some 100,000 clones, roughly 70% of them detected once, and around 5% sits in the top ten. What was sequenced was PBMCs. Receptors originate from a woman younger than 35 in good health and CMV-seropositive.

Turning to this clone: A read error may account for a junction end that differs from germline. Here the CDR3 DNA reads TGTGCCTGGAGTCCAACGGGACTAGCGGGAGGGCCGAAGTTC. This encodes CAWSPTGLAGGPKF. The V and J genes are TRBV30 and TRBJ2-7, with 16 bases that match TRBD2. The CDR3 spans 14 residues. The germline gives CDR1 GTSNPN, CDR2 SVGIG (reference sequence).

The chain is built from TRBV15 and TRBJ2-1, with D possibly matching TRBD2 (6 bases). Trimming pared 4 bases from V and 10 bases from J, leaving 8 bases between. Germline CDR1 LNHNV, CDR2 YYDKDF (reference sequence). The CDR3 totals 11 residues. In nucleotides, the CDR3 is TGTGCCACCAGCAAGAGCGGGGAGCAGTTCTTC. Translating it yields CATSKSGEQFF.

This chain connects TRBV9 to TRBJ2-1; D is possibly TRBD2 (6 bases). This CDR3 has 15 amino acids. Germline V gene lookup returns CDR1 SGDLS and CDR2 YYNGEE. The V end was cut by 4 bases, the J end by 0 bases, with 11 bases between. CDR3 bases: TGTGCCAGCAGCTCTAGCGAGGCCTCCTACAATGAGCAGTTCTTC. It is translated as CASSSSEASYNEQFF.

The rearrangement links TRBV18 to TRBJ2-7, with D possibly matching TRBD1 (6 bases). Germline CDR1 reads KGHSH; CDR2 reads LQKENI. The V gene lost 4 bases and the J gene lost 0 bases, with 25 bases spanning the gap. The CDR3 has 19 amino acids. Here the CDR3 reads CASSRNRADPLSGSYEQYF. CDR3 coding DNA: TGTGCCAGCTCACGAAACAGGGCTGACCCACTGAGTGGCTCCTACGAGCAGTACTTC. Using reference TRBV18 and TRBJ2-7 for the parts outside the CDR3, the full variable domain is NAGVMQNPRHLVRRRGQEARLRCSPMKGHSHVYWYRQLPEEGLKFMVYLQKENIIDESGMPKERFSAEFPKEGPSILRIQQVVRGDSAAYFCASSRNRADPLSGSYEQYFGPGTRLTVT.

The genes are TRBV15 and TRBJ1-2, with D hard to call. The germline V and J ends were trimmed by 2 bases and 4 bases, with 14 bases remaining between them. This CDR3 contains 15 residues. Germline CDR1 reads LNHNV; CDR2 reads YYDKDF (reference sequence). The CDR3 reads CATSRPTQDLYGYTF. The CDR3 DNA reads TGTGCCACCAGCAGACCTACCCAGGATCTCTATGGCTACACCTTC.

The rearrangement links TRBV4-1 to TRBJ2-1; a weak D match, TRBD2 (6 bases). Looked up from germline, CDR1 is MGHRA and CDR2 is YSYEKL. Trimming took off 1 base at V and 5 bases at J, with 12 bases between the two ends. The CDR3 length is 15 residues. DNA of the CDR3: TGCGCCAGCAGCCAAGTCGGGAGAAAGGACAATGAGCAGTTCTTC. The encoded protein is CASSQVGRKDNEQFF.

The rearrangement uses TRBV11-3 and TRBJ1-2; 7 bases map to TRBD1. The CDR3 totals 16 residues. Trimming cost V 5 bases and J 7 bases; bases outside gene matches: 16. Germline CDR1 and CDR2: SGHNT and YENEEA. The DNA of the CDR3 is TGTGCCAGCAGCCCACTACAGGGGATCCGCTTCCTTGGCTACACCTTC. Protein: CASSPLQGIRFLGYTF.

The chain recombines TRBV5-1 with TRBJ2-5; TRBD2 is a possible D gene (6 bases). The DNA end is more similar to TRBJ2-7, so the J call may be wrong. The length of the CDR3 is 15 residues. CDR1 is SGHRS and CDR2 is YFSETQ in the germline V gene. The CDR3 sequence: CASSFGTGVSYEQYF. For the CDR3, the DNA is TGCGCCAGCAGCTTCGGGACTGGGGTTTCCTACGAGCAGTACTTC.

The chain recombines TRBV6-1 with TRBJ2-3, with D possibly TRBD1 on 5 matching bases. Germline-derived CDR1 and CDR2 are MNHNS and SASEGT. This CDR3 region has 12 residues. The V end was cut by 6 bases, the J end by 4 bases, with 8 bases between. CDR3 sequence reads: CASRTDSDTQYF. In DNA form, the CDR3 reads TGTGCCAGCAGGACAGATTCAGATACGCAGTATTTT.

The J gene is TRBJ2-7, the V gene TRBV5-1; D possibly corresponds to TRBD1 (6 bases). The CDR3 contains 13 residues. V lost 5 bases and J 3 bases, leaving 12 bases between the germline ends. Germline values: CDR1 SGHRS, CDR2 YFSETQ. The CDR3 nucleotides read TGCGCCAGCAGGGGGGACACCGACTACGAGCAGTACTTC. It encodes CASRGDTDYEQYF.

The chain uses TRBV9 and TRBJ2-1; 7 bases are a match to TRBD2. The ends lost 4 bases at V and 6 bases at J; junction bases unmatched: 10. Germline CDR1 is SGDLS and CDR2 is YYNGEE. This CDR3 has 15 residues. The CDR3, as DNA: TGTGCCAGCAGCCCCTGGCCCCGGGAGGTCAATGAGCAGTTCTTC. Its protein product is CASSPWPREVNEQFF.

This clone occurred once. The chain links TRBV7-3 to TRBJ2-5; 9 nucleotides match TRBD2. The CDR3 loop spans 13 amino acids. CDR1 and CDR2 from the germline V gene are SGHTA and FQGTGA. Trimming cost V 6 bases and J 5 bases; bases outside gene matches: 4. In nucleotides, the CDR3 is TGTGCCAGCAGTTTTAGCGGGAGTGAGACCCAGTACTTC. Protein: CASSFSGSETQYF. Full variable domain (missing parts from reference TRBV7-3 and TRBJ2-5): GAGVSQTPSNKVTEKGKYVELRCDPISGHTALYWYRQSLGQGPEFLIYFQGTGAADDSGLPNDRFFAVRPEGSVSTLKIQRTERGDSAVYLCASSFSGSETQYFGPGTRLLVL.

The chain couples TRBV6-5 to TRBJ1-1, with 9 nucleotides matching TRBD1. The CDR3 runs to 14 residues. J was trimmed by 3 bases and V by 1 base; bases with no gene match: 0. Germline values: CDR1 MNHEY, CDR2 SVGAGI. CDR3 sequence: CASSYWTGDTEAFF. DNA for the CDR3: TGTGCCAGCAGTTACTGGACAGGGGACACTGAAGCTTTCTTT.

The chain is built from TRBV18 and TRBJ1-1; no firm D call. The CDR3 spans 15 residues. The V gene lost 0 bases and the J gene lost 7 bases, with 15 bases spanning the gap. In germline, CDR1 is KGHSH, CDR2 LQKENI. For the CDR3, the DNA is TGTGCCAGCTCACCACCGGGAGTTTCAGCGTTTGAAGCTTTCTTT. Amino acids: CASSPPGVSAFEAFF.

The CDR3 is CASRLAGGPNEQFF. The DNA for the CDR3 is TGCGCCAGCAGATTAGCGGGAGGGCCCAATGAGCAGTTCTTC. This chain connects TRBV5-1 to TRBJ2-1; 11 bases are a match to TRBD2. Germline V lookup: CDR1 SGHRS, CDR2 YFSETQ. The CDR3 sequence is 14 residues long. Trimming at V came to 5 bases and at J to 6 bases, leaving 4 bases not matched to a gene. Drawing the rest from reference TRBV5-1 and TRBJ2-1, the complete variable domain is KAGVTQTPRYLIKTRGQQVTLSCSPISGHRSVSWYQQTPGQGLQFLFEYFSETQRNKGNFPGRFSGRQFSNSRSEMNVSTLELGDSALYLCASRLAGGPNEQFFGPGTRLTVL.

This chain links TRBV7-9 with TRBJ2-7, with D unresolved. The germline CDR1 and CDR2 sequences are SEHNR and FQNEAQ (reference sequence). Between the trimmed V and J ends, which lost 5 bases and 0 bases, there was a span of 5 bases. The CDR3 consists of 12 residues. The CDR3 region has the DNA TGTGCCAGCAGCCGTTTCTCCTACGAGCAGTACTTC. As protein: CASSRFSYEQYF.

The chain links TRBV2 to TRBJ1-5; D gene unclear. Trimming took off 5 bases at V and 4 bases at J, with 9 bases between the two ends. The germline gives CDR1 SNHLY, CDR2 FYNNEI. The length of the CDR3 is 13 residues. DNA for the CDR3: TGTGCCAGCAGTTGGGAGGATAATCAGCCCCAGCATTTT. It translates to CASSWEDNQPQHF.

This sequence joins TRBV6-6 and TRBJ1-5; unclear D gene. The V and J ends lost 0 bases and 4 bases respectively, with 10 bases between them. The germline V gene has CDR1 MNHNY and CDR2 SVGAGI (reference sequence). This CDR3 is built from 15 residues. The DNA of the CDR3 is TGTGCCAGCAGTTACTCGAAATACGGGAATCAGCCCCAGCATTTT. Protein: CASSYSKYGNQPQHF.

The CDR3 here is CASREGTSSYNEQFF. CDR3 bases: TGTGCCAGCAGGGAGGGGACTTCCTCCTACAATGAGCAGTTCTTC. The rearrangement joins TRBV6-5 to TRBJ2-1; possibly TRBD2 for D (6 bases). Trimming took off 6 bases at V and 0 bases at J, with 12 bases between the two ends. In germline, CDR1 is MNHEY, CDR2 SVGAGI. This CDR3 contains 15 residues.

V is TRBV27 and J is TRBJ1-1; maybe TRBD1 (6 bases). Germline lookup yields CDR1 MNHEY and CDR2 SMNVEV (reference sequence). The CDR3 covers 15 residues. V dropped 8 bases and J dropped 4 bases, with 20 bases sitting between them. CDR3 nucleotide sequence: TGTGCCAGCCGCCGGGACACCCTACAAGGCACTGAAGCTTTCTTT. It yields the protein CASRRDTLQGTEAFF.

The gene calls are TRBV6-1 and TRBJ2-3, with TRBD2 identical over 10 bases. CDR3 size: 15 residues. Germline lookup yields CDR1 MNHNS and CDR2 SASEGT. V lost 2 bases, J lost 7 bases, and 6 bases stayed unmatched. CDR3 nucleotides: TGTGCCAGCAGTGAATGGGCTAGCGGGAGTAATACGCAGTATTTT. This codes for CASSEWASGSNTQYF.

This clone was seen a handful of times. At one of its ends the junction is not consistent with the germline gene, which may arise from a read error. This chain uses TRBV7-7 with TRBJ2-2; 11 bases line up with TRBD2. CDR1 and CDR2 (germline): SSHAT, FNYEAQ (reference sequence). The CDR3 consists of 15 residues. The CDR3 loop reads CASSRGTSGFGELFF. The DNA for the CDR3 is TGTGCTAGCAGTCGAGGGACTAGCGGTTTTGGGGAGCTGTTTTTT.

This chain links TRBV7-8 with TRBJ2-1, with 8 bases identical to TRBD1. Trimming at V came to 5 bases and at J to 6 bases, leaving 9 bases not matched to a gene. The CDR3 sequence is 15 residues long. In germline, CDR1 is SGHVS, CDR2 FQNEAQ. CDR3 in amino acids: CASSLDRVSRNEQFF. The CDR3 DNA reads TGTGCCAGCAGCCTGGACAGGGTATCACGCAATGAGCAGTTCTTC.

V usage is TRBV10-3 and J usage is TRBJ2-3, with 8 bases identical to TRBD1. The CDR3 is 17 amino acids. CDR1 is ENHRY, CDR2 SYGVKD, per germline. V was pared by 0 bases and J by 4 bases, with 9 bases of the junction left unmatched. The CDR3 is CAISESEGRGHADTQYF. CDR3 nucleotide sequence: TGTGCCATCAGTGAGTCGGAAGGCAGGGGGCATGCAGATACGCAGTATTTT.

V gene TRBV25-1 combines with J gene TRBJ2-5, with D maybe TRBD2 (6 bases). CDR3 length equals 15 residues. The V end was cut by 1 base, the J end by 1 base, with 10 bases between. Germline V gene lookup returns CDR1 MGHDK and CDR2 SYGVNS. The chain's CDR3 is CASSEFGGLQETQYF. CDR3 coding DNA: TGTGCCAGCAGTGAATTTGGGGGACTCCAAGAGACCCAGTACTTC.

This clone showed up just a few times. The gene calls are TRBV6-4 and TRBJ2-2; D is possibly TRBD2 (6 bases). The CDR3 loop spans 15 amino acids. V lost 6 bases to trimming and J lost 1 base, with 12 bases between them. Germline lookup yields CDR1 MRHNA and CDR2 SNTAGT. This CDR3 reads CASSASEWNTGELFF. As DNA, the CDR3 is TGTGCCAGCAGCGCTAGCGAGTGGAACACCGGGGAGCTGTTTTTT.